The 5 T cell receptor beta chains below all came from one sample that was sequenced in a study of T cell repertoires in aging, cancer and after chemotherapy. Amplification of TCR beta used genomic DNA extracted from peripheral blood. TRB rearrangements spanning V, D and J were amplified using mixed TRB-A/B primers. TCRdb recomputed calls from the multiplex PCR reads with MiXCR, one row per CDR3 protein. The sample comprises roughly 3,400 distinct CDR3 sequences, 25% to 35% of which are singletons, and around 4% rests with the top ten. Material: blood. These receptors came from a human donor with a solid tumor.

This rearrangement joins TRBV28 to TRBJ1-2; 8 nucleotides match TRBD1. Germline values: CDR1 MDHEN, CDR2 SYDVKM. The trim removed 5 bases at V and 7 bases at J, leaving 9 bases unmatched. The CDR3 consists of 14 residues. The CDR3 loop reads CASSITGTGRGYTF. The CDR3, as DNA: TGTGCCAGCAGTATCACCGGGACAGGTCGTGGCTACACCTTC.

The chain recombines TRBV6-5 with TRBJ2-1, with 8 bases lining up with TRBD2. CDR1 is MNHEY and CDR2 is SVGAGI in the germline V gene. The CDR3 is made up of 15 amino acids. The V segment lost 6 bases and the J segment 8 bases; nucleotides outside the gene matches: 12. The CDR3 loop is CASSQEAGATDEQFF. The CDR3 DNA follows: TGTGCCAGCAGCCAGGAAGCGGGAGCAACCGATGAGCAGTTCTTC.

The chain combines TRBV27 with TRBJ1-3; weak D call: TRBD1 (5 bases). This CDR3 has 15 amino acids. V was trimmed by 0 bases and J by 3 bases, leaving 9 bases between them. Germline CDR1 is MNHEY and CDR2 is SMNVEV (reference sequence). This chain's CDR3 is CASSLSPGGGNTIYF. In nucleotides, the CDR3 is TGTGCCAGCAGTTTATCCCCGGGGGGTGGAAACACCATATATTTT.

Relative to its sample, this clonotype is large (0.1 to 1%). This rearrangement joins TRBV30 to TRBJ1-2; D is possibly TRBD1 (5 bases). The V end was cut by 0 bases, the J end by 7 bases, with 12 bases between. Germline V gene data show CDR1 as GTSNPN and CDR2 as SVGIG (reference sequence). This CDR3 spans 13 amino acids. This chain's CDR3 is CAWSVLGGFGYTF. CDR3 bases: TGTGCCTGGAGTGTACTCGGGGGATTTGGCTACACCTTC.

This clonotype rates as medium-sized. The J gene is TRBJ1-5, the V gene TRBV30; 9 bases align to TRBD1. The J segment lost 7 bases and the V segment lost 5 bases, leaving 12 bases of the junction unmatched. Germline loops: CDR1 GTSNPN, CDR2 SVGIG (reference sequence). The CDR3 has 15 amino acids. CDR3 residues: CAWAIETGGRQPQHF. The DNA of the CDR3 is TGTGCCTGGGCCATTGAAACAGGGGGCAGGCAGCCCCAGCATTTT.